The T cell receptor (beta chain) under discussion was sequenced for a study of T cell responses to AZD1222 COVID-19 vaccine. Repertoires were generated with immunoSEQ multiplex PCR, while TCRdb's copy carries only in-frame clones and drops some. The sample contains approximately 45,000 clones, about nine tenths of which appear only once. Study results and caveats: As reported, nearly half of all spike-specific TCRs target variant regions that are unmutated.

The V gene end was trimmed by 4 bases and the J gene end by 4 bases; junction bases not matched to a gene: 1. Germline V gives CDR1 SEHNR, CDR2 FQNEAQ (reference sequence). The CDR3 sequence is 15 residues long. In the case of this clone: Its antigen is unidentified.

The sequencing used peripheral blood, collected 28 days after the second AZD1222 dose. This receptor was obtained from an adult who received the AZD1222 COVID-19 vaccine. J is TRBJ2-2 and V is TRBV7-9; 12 nucleotides match TRBD2. The DNA of the CDR3 is TGTGCCAGCAGCTCGGGACTAGCGGGCACCGGGGAGCTGTTTTTT. Encoded protein: CASSSGLAGTGELFF. Supplemented by reference TRBV7-9 and TRBJ2-2, the full variable domain reads DTGVSQNPRHKITKRGQNVTFRCDPISEHNRLYWYRQTLGQGPEFLTYFQNEAQLEKSRLLSDRFSAERPKGSFSTLEIQRTEQGDSAMYLCASSSGLAGTGELFFGEGSRLTVL.